A single sample is the source of the 19 T cell receptor beta chains below, sequenced in a study of molecular identifiers for immune sequencing clone quantification. TCRdb independently ran MiXCR on the PCR reads; one entry per CDR3 protein. The top ten hold about 0.85% of the sample, which has roughly 93,000 distinct CDR3 sequences, 19% seen once. The sample comprised naive CD8+ T cells from blood, with Jurkat cell RNA spiked in. Described subset: FACS-sorted CD8+CD4-CCR7+CD45RA+ naive T cells. The source is a human donor in good health. Some libraries in this study had Jurkat cell RNA spiked in.

Points on this clonotype: This may be a read error: a much more frequent sequence differs by one nucleotide. The chain joins TRBV7-9 to TRBJ2-7; D gene uncertain. CDR3 length: 14 residues. Trimming removed 1 base at V and 3 bases at J, with 10 bases between. Looked up from germline, CDR1 is SEHNR and CDR2 is FQNEAQ (reference sequence). CDR3 DNA: TGTGCCAGCAGCTTAGGAGGCTGGAACTACGAGCAGTACTTC. This sequence encodes CASSLGGWNYEQYF.

Ten or more counts support this clonotype. The rearrangement links TRBV4-3 to TRBJ2-3, with a possible D match to TRBD1 (6 bases). From germline, CDR1 is LGHNA and CDR2 YSLEER. V was trimmed by 4 bases and J by 0 bases, leaving 14 bases between them. The CDR3 extends over 16 amino acids. CDR3 bases: TGCGCCAGCAGCCCGGGACATCAATCTAGCACAGATACGCAGTATTTT. It yields the protein CASSPGHQSSTDTQYF.

The chain combines TRBV7-9 with TRBJ2-7; no definite D call. CDR3 length equals 14 residues. The germline V gene encodes CDR1 SEHNR and CDR2 FQNEAQ (reference sequence). V gave up 3 bases and J gave up 1 base, with 10 bases separating them. The CDR3 region is CASSLPGRSYEQYF. CDR3 nucleotide sequence: TGTGCCAGCAGCTTGCCCGGACGTTCCTACGAGCAGTACTTC.

This clonotype was seen many times. V and J are TRBV4-1 and TRBJ2-7; tentatively, D is TRBD2 (5 bases). CDR3 length equals 15 residues. V lost 0 bases to trimming and J lost 2 bases, with 11 bases between them. Germline V gene sequence: CDR1 MGHRA, CDR2 YSYEKL. CDR3 bases: TGCGCCAGCAGCCAAGATGGACTGGGGACCTACGAGCAGTACTTC. The encoded protein is CASSQDGLGTYEQYF.

The sample holds many counts of this clonotype. This sequence joins TRBV12-3 or TRBV12-4 and TRBJ1-1; D is undetermined. The CDR3 spans 12 residues. Trimming shortened V by 10 bases and J by 0 bases, and 9 bases separated the two germline ends. CDR3 sequence reads: CATRYVNTEAFF. CDR3 DNA sequence: TGTGCCACCCGGTATGTGAACACTGAAGCTTTCTTT.

This clonotype was seen repeatedly, ten times or more. The gene calls are TRBV28 and TRBJ2-3; 7 nucleotides line up with TRBD2. CDR1 is MDHEN, CDR2 SYDVKM, per germline. Unmatched junction bases numbered 14, after V lost 6 bases and J lost 2 bases. CDR3 size: 17 residues. CDR3 sequence (DNA): TGTGCCAGCAGCTCAGGCGTAGCGGGCCTAGACACAGATACGCAGTATTTT. Translating gives CASSSGVAGLDTDTQYF.

This clonotype was detected many times. This chain uses TRBV20-1 with TRBJ2-4; 14 nucleotides agree with TRBD2. The V segment lost 5 bases and the J segment 2 bases; nucleotides outside the gene matches: 8. This CDR3 has 17 residues. Germline assignment: CDR1 DFQATT and CDR2 SNEGSKA (reference sequence). The CDR3 DNA follows: TGCAGTGCTCGGACTAGCGGGGGGCCCGGGTCCAAAAACATTCAGTACTTC. The encoded protein is CSARTSGGPGSKNIQYF.

This clonotype has just one count. This chain links TRBV29-1 with TRBJ1-4; D not resolved. V lost 6 bases to trimming and J lost 7 bases, with 12 bases between them. CDR1 and CDR2 (germline): SQVTM, ANQGSEA. The CDR3 is 12 residues long. The CDR3 sequence is CSVPSEGEKLFF. In nucleotides, the CDR3 is TGCAGCGTCCCATCCGAGGGTGAAAAACTGTTTTTT.

As to this clonotype: Germline is not matched at one junction end, which may reflect a read error. The genes are TRBV4-3 and TRBJ1-5, with D perhaps matching TRBD1 (6 bases). The CDR3 is 17 amino acids. Germline CDR1 LGHNA, CDR2 YSLEER. CDR3 in amino acids: CAGSQDVSGGPNQPQHF. The CDR3 nucleotides read TGCGCCGGCAGCCAAGATGTTTCGGGGGGCCCAAATCAGCCCCAGCATTTT.

This clonotype has at least ten counts. This CDR3 reads CASSVMAGGPTDTQYF. CDR3 nucleotides: TGTGCCAGCAGCGTAATGGCGGGGGGCCCCACAGATACGCAGTATTTT. The chain joins TRBV9 to TRBJ2-3, with 8 bases that match TRBD2. This CDR3 is 16 amino acids long. V shed 1 base and J 2 bases; nucleotides not matched to a gene: 6. Germline lookup yields CDR1 SGDLS and CDR2 YYNGEE.

Ten or more counts support this clonotype. V usage is TRBV10-3 and J usage is TRBJ2-5; 8 positions agree with TRBD2. The length of the CDR3 is 16 residues. Per germline, CDR1 ENHRY and CDR2 SYGVKD. Trimming took 5 bases from V and 1 from J; bases not matched to a gene: 9. The CDR3 spells CAISTGGSGTQETQYF. CDR3 sequence (DNA): TGTGCCATCAGTACCGGTGGTAGCGGGACCCAAGAGACCCAGTACTTC.

This clonotype was observed many times. The rearrangement uses TRBV19 and TRBJ2-7, with D possibly matching TRBD2 (6 bases). This CDR3 contains 13 residues. Trimming removed 5 bases at V and 1 base at J, with 9 bases between. Germline V gene lookup returns CDR1 LNHDA and CDR2 SQIVND (reference sequence). CDR3 residues: CASSAGLSYEQYF. The DNA of the CDR3 is TGTGCCAGTAGTGCGGGACTGTCCTACGAGCAGTACTTC.

This clonotype was recorded many times. This sequence joins TRBV7-9 and TRBJ2-7; D is undetermined. V was cut by 0 bases and J by 2 bases, with 11 bases left in between. This CDR3 is 15 amino acids long. Germline CDR1 SEHNR, CDR2 FQNEAQ (reference sequence). CDR3 loop: CASSLAEVGAYEQYF. For the CDR3, the DNA is TGTGCCAGCAGCTTAGCAGAGGTCGGAGCCTACGAGCAGTACTTC.

Remarks on this clonotype: A much larger clone sits a single nucleotide away, making a read error possible. No conserved phenylalanine or tryptophan ends this CDR3, so it is likely a read error. This chain links TRBV3-1 with TRBJ2-2, with no clear D. The CDR3 spans 16 residues. Germline-derived CDR1 and CDR2 are LGHDT and YNNKEL (reference sequence). Trimming took 0 bases from V and 3 from J, leaving 11 bases between them. Here the CDR3 reads CASSQDIGPYTGELFS. The CDR3 nucleotides read TGTGCCAGCAGCCAAGATATCGGACCGTACACCGGGGAGCTGTTTTCT.

Of note for this clonotype: Likely a read error: the CDR3 ends without its conserved phenylalanine or tryptophan. The chain employs TRBV6-2 or TRBV6-3 and TRBJ2-7; a possible D gene is TRBD1 (5 bases). The CDR3 loop spans 13 amino acids. CDR1 MNHEY and CDR2 SVGEGT come from the germline V gene. The CDR3 spells CASSYDSSHEQYY. CDR3 coding DNA: TGTGCCAGCAGTTACGACAGCTCCCACGAGCAGTACTAC.

This clonotype has at least ten counts. V gene TRBV6-4 combines with J gene TRBJ2-3; TRBD1 matches 8 bases. The CDR3 contains 15 residues. Germline lookup yields CDR1 MRHNA and CDR2 SNTAGT. V trimming: 1 base; J trimming: 6 bases; junction bases outside the gene matches: 6. The CDR3 DNA sequence: TGTGCCAGCAGTGACTGGGGGACAGGCGTTGATACGCAGTATTTT. Amino acid sequence: CASSDWGTGVDTQYF.

Only a few counts were recorded for this clonotype. This chain joins TRBV19 and TRBJ2-1; D is perhaps TRBD1 (5 bases). Looked up from germline, CDR1 is LNHDA and CDR2 is SQIVND (reference sequence). The ends were cut back, 5 bases at V and 7 bases at J, with 9 bases in the middle. This CDR3 is 12 amino acids long. This CDR3 reads CASSSQGNEQFF. In DNA, the CDR3 is TGTGCCAGTAGTTCCCAGGGAAATGAGCAGTTCTTC.

Points on this clonotype: Being one base from a much bigger clone, this may be a read error. V is TRBV4-2 and J is TRBJ2-3, with D unresolved. Between the trimmed V and J ends, which lost 2 bases and 2 bases, there was a span of 5 bases. This CDR3 spans 13 amino acids. Germline V gives CDR1 LGHNA, CDR2 YNFKEQ. CDR3 region: CASSQFVTDTQYF. In nucleotides, the CDR3 is TGTGCCAGCAGCCAATTCGTCACAGATACGCAGTATTTT.

Regarding this clonotype: A much larger clonotype is one base distant, so this may be a read error. The chain links TRBV6-2 or TRBV6-3 to TRBJ2-7; the D gene is possibly TRBD1 (5 bases). Germline V gene data show CDR1 as MNHEY and CDR2 as SVGEGT. The CDR3 consists of 11 residues. Trimming took 6 bases from V and 10 from J, leaving 13 bases between them. CDR3 in amino acids: CASSRAVDQYF. The CDR3 nucleotides are TGTGCCAGCAGCAGGGCCGTGGATCAGTACTTC.